This T cell receptor beta chain was identified in a study of neoadjuvant nivolumab and ipilimumab in lung cancer. The CDR3 extends over 14 amino acids. V was pared by 5 bases and J by 0 bases, with 10 bases between. CDR1 is MNHEY and CDR2 is SMNVEV in the germline V gene (reference sequence). Repertoires were generated with immunoSEQ multiplex PCR, while TCRdb's copy carries only in-frame clones and drops some. The table shows about 18,000 clones, with roughly 80% occurring only once. The specimen comprised tumor tissue, sampled after neoadjuvant nivolumab, alone or with ipilimumab, at or shortly before surgery. The J gene is TRBJ1-2, the V gene TRBV27, with D unclear. The origin of this receptor is an adult with non-small cell lung cancer. The CDR3 protein is CASSRSGANYGYTF. The CDR3 DNA is TGTGCCAGCAGTCGATCGGGAGCTAACTATGGCTACACCTTC.